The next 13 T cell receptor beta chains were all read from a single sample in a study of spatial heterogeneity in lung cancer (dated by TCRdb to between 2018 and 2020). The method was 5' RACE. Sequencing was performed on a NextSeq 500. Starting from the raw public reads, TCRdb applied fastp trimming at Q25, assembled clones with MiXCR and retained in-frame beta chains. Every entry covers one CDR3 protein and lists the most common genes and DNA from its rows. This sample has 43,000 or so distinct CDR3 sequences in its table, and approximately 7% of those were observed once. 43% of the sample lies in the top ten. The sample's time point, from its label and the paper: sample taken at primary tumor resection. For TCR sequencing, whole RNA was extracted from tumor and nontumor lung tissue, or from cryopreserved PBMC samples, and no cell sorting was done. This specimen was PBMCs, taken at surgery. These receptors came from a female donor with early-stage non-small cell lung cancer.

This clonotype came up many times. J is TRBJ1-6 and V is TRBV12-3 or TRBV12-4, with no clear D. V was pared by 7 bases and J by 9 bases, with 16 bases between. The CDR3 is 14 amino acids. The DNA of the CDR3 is TGTGCCAGCACCTCCGGGCCCCGAGCTTCACCCCTCCACTTT. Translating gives CASTSGPRASPLHF.

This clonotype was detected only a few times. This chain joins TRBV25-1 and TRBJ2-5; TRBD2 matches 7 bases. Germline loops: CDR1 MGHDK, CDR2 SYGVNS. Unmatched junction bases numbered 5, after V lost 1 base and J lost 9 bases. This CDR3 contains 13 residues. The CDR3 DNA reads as TGTGCCAGCAGTGAATCCCGGGGGGAGGCCCAGTACTTC. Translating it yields CASSESRGEAQYF.

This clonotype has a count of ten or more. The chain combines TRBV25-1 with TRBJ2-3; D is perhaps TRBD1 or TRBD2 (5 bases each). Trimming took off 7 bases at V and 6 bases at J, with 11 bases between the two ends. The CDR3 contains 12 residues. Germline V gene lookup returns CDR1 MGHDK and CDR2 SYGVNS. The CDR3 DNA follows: TGTGCCAGCACTAAGTGGGGGGATACGCAGTATTTT. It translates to CASTKWGDTQYF.

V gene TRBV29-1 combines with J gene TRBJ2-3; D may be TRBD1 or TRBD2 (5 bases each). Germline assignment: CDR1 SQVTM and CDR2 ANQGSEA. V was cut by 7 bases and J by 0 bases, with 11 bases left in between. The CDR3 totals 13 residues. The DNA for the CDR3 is TGCAGCGCCGAGGGGCCGAGCACAGATACGCAGTATTTT. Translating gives CSAEGPSTDTQYF.

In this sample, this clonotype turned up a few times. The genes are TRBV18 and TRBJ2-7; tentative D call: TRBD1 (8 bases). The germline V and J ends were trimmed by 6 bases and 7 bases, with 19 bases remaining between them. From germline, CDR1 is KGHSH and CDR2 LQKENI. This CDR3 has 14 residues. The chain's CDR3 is CASSVKTGEGEQYF. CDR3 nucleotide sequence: TGTGCCAGCTCGGTGAAGACAGGGGAGGGTGAGCAGTACTTC.

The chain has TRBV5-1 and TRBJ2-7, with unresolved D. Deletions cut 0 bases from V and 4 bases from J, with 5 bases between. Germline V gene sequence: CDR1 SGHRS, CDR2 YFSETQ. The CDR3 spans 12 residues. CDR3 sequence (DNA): TGCGCCAGCAGCTTGGAACTTTACGAGCAGTACTTC. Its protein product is CASSLELYEQYF.

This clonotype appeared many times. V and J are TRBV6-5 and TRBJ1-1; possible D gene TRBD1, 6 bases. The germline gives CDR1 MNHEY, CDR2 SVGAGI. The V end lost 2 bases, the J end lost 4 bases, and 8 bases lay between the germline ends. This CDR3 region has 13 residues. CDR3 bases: TGTGCCAGCAGTTACCCCAGGGGCACTGAAGCTTTCTTT. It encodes CASSYPRGTEAFF.

This CDR3 reads CASSQVRRRSNQPQHF. The CDR3 nucleotides read TGTGCCAGCAGCCAAGTACGTCGTCGTAGCAATCAGCCCCAGCATTTT. The chain carries TRBV3-2 and TRBJ1-5. TRBV3-2 is annotated as a pseudogene. The CDR3 is made up of 16 amino acids.

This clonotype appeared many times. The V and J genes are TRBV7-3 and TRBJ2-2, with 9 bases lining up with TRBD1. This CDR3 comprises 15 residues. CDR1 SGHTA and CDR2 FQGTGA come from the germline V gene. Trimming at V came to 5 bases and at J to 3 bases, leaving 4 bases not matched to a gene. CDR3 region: CASSLRDRDTGELFF. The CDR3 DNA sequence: TGTGCCAGCAGCCTCCGGGACAGGGACACCGGGGAGCTGTTTTTT.

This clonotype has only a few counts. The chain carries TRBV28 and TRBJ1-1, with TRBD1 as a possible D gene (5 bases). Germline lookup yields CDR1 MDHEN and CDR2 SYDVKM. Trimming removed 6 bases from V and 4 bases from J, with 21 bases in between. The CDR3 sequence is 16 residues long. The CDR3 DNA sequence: TGTGCCAGCAGCCACCCCGGGACCCCTCGGATCACTGAAGCTTTCTTT. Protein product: CASSHPGTPRITEAFF.

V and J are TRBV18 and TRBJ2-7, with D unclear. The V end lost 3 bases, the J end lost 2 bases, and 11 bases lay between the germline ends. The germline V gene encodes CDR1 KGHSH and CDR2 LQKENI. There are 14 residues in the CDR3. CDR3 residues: CASSPPRATYEQYF. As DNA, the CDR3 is TGTGCCAGCTCACCGCCTAGGGCGACCTACGAGCAGTACTTC.

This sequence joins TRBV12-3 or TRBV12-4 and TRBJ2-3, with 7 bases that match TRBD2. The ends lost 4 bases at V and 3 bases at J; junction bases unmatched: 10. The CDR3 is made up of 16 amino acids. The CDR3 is CASSSETSLITDTQYF. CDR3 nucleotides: TGTGCCAGCAGTTCAGAGACTAGCCTGATTACAGATACGCAGTATTTT.

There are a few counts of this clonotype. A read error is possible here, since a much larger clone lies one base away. CDR3 nucleotide sequence: TGTGTCAGCACGACGGTGACAGGGTATCTTGGCTACACCTTC. As protein: CVSTTVTGYLGYTF. The J gene is TRBJ1-2, the V gene TRBV7-8, with 7 nucleotides matching TRBD1. CDR3 size: 14 residues. Germline V gene lookup returns CDR1 SGHVS and CDR2 FQNEAQ.